This T cell receptor beta chain was profiled in a study of cytomegalovirus exposure and HLA in healthy donors. A multiplex PCR was run with 60 Vbeta primers and 13 Jbeta primers. Here immunoSEQ multiplex PCR was the method, and the copy in TCRdb shows in-frame clones only, minus some. The sample carries about 180,000 clones, around 82% recorded once. Of note for this clone: The same CDR3 arises from other DNA sequences in this sample as well.

Between the trimmed V and J ends, which lost 0 bases and 5 bases, there was a span of 4 bases. CDR3 length: 12 residues. CDR1 SGHTA and CDR2 FQGNSA come from the germline V gene. This rearrangement joins TRBV7-2 to TRBJ2-5; D is unresolved. The receptor's source is a man aged 55-75 years in good health and CMV-seronegative. Material for sequencing was PBMCs. The CDR3 bases are TGTGCCAGCAGCTTAGCATCTGAGACCCAGTACTTC. As protein: CASSLASETQYF.